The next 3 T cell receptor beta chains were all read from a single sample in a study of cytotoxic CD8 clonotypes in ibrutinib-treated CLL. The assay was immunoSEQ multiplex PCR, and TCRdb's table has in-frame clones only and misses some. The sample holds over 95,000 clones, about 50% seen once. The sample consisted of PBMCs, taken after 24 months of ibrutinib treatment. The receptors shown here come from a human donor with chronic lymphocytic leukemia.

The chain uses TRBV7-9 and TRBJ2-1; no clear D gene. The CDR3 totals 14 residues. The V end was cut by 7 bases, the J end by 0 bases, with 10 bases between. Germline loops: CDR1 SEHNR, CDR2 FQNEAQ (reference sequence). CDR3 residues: CASTYESSYNEQFF. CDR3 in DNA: TGTGCCAGCACTTACGAGAGCTCCTACAATGAGCAGTTCTTC.

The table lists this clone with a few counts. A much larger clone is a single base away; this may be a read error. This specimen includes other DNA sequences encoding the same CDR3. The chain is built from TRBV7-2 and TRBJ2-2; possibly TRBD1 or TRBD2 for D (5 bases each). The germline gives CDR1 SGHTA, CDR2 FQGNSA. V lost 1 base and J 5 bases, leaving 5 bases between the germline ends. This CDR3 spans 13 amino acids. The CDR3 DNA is TGTGCCAGCAGCTTAGGGGGGACCGGGGAGCTGTTTTTT. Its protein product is CASSLGGTGELFF.

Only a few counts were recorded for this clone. The CDR3 nucleotides read TGTGCCTGGAGTGTAGCGAATGGTGTTAATGAGCAGTTCTTC. Amino acids: CAWSVANGVNEQFF. This chain connects TRBV30 to TRBJ2-1; D gene uncertain. Germline V gene sequence: CDR1 GTSNPN, CDR2 SVGIG (reference sequence). Trimming shortened V by 0 bases and J by 7 bases, and 13 bases separated the two germline ends. The CDR3 has 14 residues.